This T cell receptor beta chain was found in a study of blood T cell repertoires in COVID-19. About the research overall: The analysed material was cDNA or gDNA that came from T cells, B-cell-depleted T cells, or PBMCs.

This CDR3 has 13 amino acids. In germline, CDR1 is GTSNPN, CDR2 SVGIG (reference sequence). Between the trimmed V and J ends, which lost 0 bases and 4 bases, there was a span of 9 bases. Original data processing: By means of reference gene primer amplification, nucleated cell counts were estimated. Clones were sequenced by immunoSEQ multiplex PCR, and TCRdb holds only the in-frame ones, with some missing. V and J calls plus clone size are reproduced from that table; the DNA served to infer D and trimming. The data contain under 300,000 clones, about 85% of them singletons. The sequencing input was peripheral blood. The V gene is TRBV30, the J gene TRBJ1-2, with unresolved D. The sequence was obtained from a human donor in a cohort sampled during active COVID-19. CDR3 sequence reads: CAWSVPGSYGYTF. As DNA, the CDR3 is TGTGCCTGGAGTGTACCGGGATCCTATGGCTACACCTTC.